The rows below give T cell receptor beta chains drawn from one sample of a study of shared clonotypes between healthy human individuals. TCRdb's table, derived via immunoSEQ multiplex PCR, lists solely in-frame clones and lacks some. Altogether around 580,000 clones are present, 95% to 98% being singletons, with the ten largest covering approximately 0.33%. Sequencing used naive CD8+ T cells sorted from blood. The source of these receptors is a man under 40 in good health. Both conserved end residues are part of each CDR3. The D gene is left open where the match is weak. Rows give clone size only sometimes, using once, few, many, or a class for an expanded clone.

v_gene	d_gene	j_gene	abundance	CDR3aa	CDR3nt
TRBV4-1	TRBD2	TRBJ2-1	NA	CASSQVGLAEISSYNEQFF	TGCGCCAGCAGCCAAGTGGGACTAGCGGAAATATCGTCCTACAATGAGCAGTTCTTC
TRBV7-7	NA	TRBJ2-1	NA	CASSPFTHNEQFF	TGTGCTAGCAGTCCCTTCACCCACAATGAGCAGTTCTTC
TRBV27	NA	TRBJ1-5	NA	CASSLWGIPNQPQHF	TGTGCCAGCAGTTTATGGGGGATCCCCAATCAGCCCCAGCATTTT
TRBV9	NA	TRBJ2-1	NA	CASSELVAVTQERYNEQFF	TGTGCCAGCAGCGAGTTAGTGGCAGTCACTCAGGAGCGCTACAATGAGCAGTTCTTC
TRBV2	TRBD2	TRBJ2-3	NA	CASSEALLAGVTDTQYF	TGTGCCAGCAGTGAAGCGCTTTTGGCGGGAGTGACAGATACGCAGTATTTT
TRBV7-9	NA	TRBJ2-2	NA	CASSSPDRPGELFF	TGTGCCAGCAGCTCCCCTGACAGGCCCGGGGAGCTGTTTTTT
TRBV10-2	NA	TRBJ1-1	NA	CASSGTIGTFF	TGCGCCAGCAGTGGGACCATAGGTACTTTCTTT
TRBV5-4	NA	TRBJ2-7	NA	CASSEGGREQYF	TGTGCCAGCAGCGAAGGGGGTCGAGAGCAGTACTTC
TRBV29-1	TRBD2	TRBJ2-7	NA	CSVEGLAGENEQYF	TGCAGCGTGGAGGGACTAGCGGGAGAAAACGAGCAGTACTTC
TRBV5-4	TRBD1	TRBJ1-1	NA	CASSKPGQGINTEAFF	TGTGCCAGCAGCAAACCGGGACAGGGGATAAACACTGAAGCTTTCTTT
TRBV9	TRBD2	TRBJ2-1	once	CASSVVPSGFNEQFF	TGTGCCAGCAGCGTAGTGCCTAGCGGGTTCAATGAGCAGTTCTTC
TRBV27	TRBD2	TRBJ2-2	NA	CASSLPASGRTGELFF	TGTGCCAGCAGTCTCCCCGCTAGCGGGAGAACCGGGGAGCTGTTTTTT
TRBV21-1	NA	TRBJ2-2	NA	CASIGRDTGELFF	TGTGCCTCCATAGGGAGGGACACCGGGGAGCTGTTTTTT
TRBV30	TRBD2	TRBJ2-5	NA	CACFSGHTETQYF	TGTGCCTGTTTTAGCGGGCACACGGAGACCCAGTACTTC
TRBV28	NA	TRBJ2-1	NA	CASSPRGGLGPFF	TGTGCCAGCAGCCCCCGAGGGGGGCTGGGGCCGTTCTTC
TRBV10-3	TRBD1	TRBJ1-2	NA	CAISDRGLGYTF	TGTGCCATCAGTGACAGGGGGCTTGGCTACACCTTC
TRBV5-1	TRBD1	TRBJ2-3	NA	CASSSTGYPDTQYF	TGCGCCAGCAGCTCGACAGGGTACCCAGATACGCAGTATTTT
TRBV10-1	TRBD1	TRBJ2-1	NA	CASGQGYDEQFF	TGCGCCAGCGGACAGGGGTACGATGAGCAGTTCTTC
TRBV9	NA	TRBJ2-1	NA	CASSVEVSGRMNNEQFF	TGTGCCAGCAGCGTAGAGGTGAGTGGGAGAATGAACAATGAGCAGTTCTTC
TRBV11-2	NA	TRBJ1-2	NA	CASSRLSTDANYGYTF	TGTGCCAGCAGCCGCCTATCGACAGATGCTAACTATGGCTACACCTTC
TRBV11-2	NA	TRBJ2-7	NA	CASSFAGNYEQYF	TGTGCCAGCAGCTTTGCAGGAAACTACGAGCAGTACTTC
TRBV21-1	NA	TRBJ2-1	NA	CASSTAVLAGEVRGEQFF	TGTGCCAGCAGCACAGCGGTACTAGCGGGAGAGGTTAGGGGTGAGCAGTTCTTC
TRBV6-1	TRBD2	TRBJ2-7	NA	CASSAGSGSPYEQYF	TGTGCCAGCAGTGCAGGTAGCGGGAGTCCCTACGAGCAGTACTTC
TRBV5-4	NA	TRBJ2-7	once	CASSRQGPDDEQYF	TGTGCCAGCAGCCGCCAGGGACCAGACGACGAGCAGTACTTC
TRBV5-4	TRBD1	TRBJ2-2	NA	CASSLLGQGHPGELFF	TGTGCCAGCAGCTTGTTGGGACAGGGTCATCCCGGGGAGCTGTTTTTT
TRBV18	NA	TRBJ1-4	few	CASSHGRRQDEKLFF	TGTGCCAGCTCCCACGGACGGCGACAGGATGAAAAACTGTTTTTT
TRBV5-6	TRBD1	TRBJ2-7	NA	CASSLGQGFGEQYF	TGTGCCAGCAGCCTCGGACAGGGTTTCGGCGAGCAGTACTTC
TRBV2	NA	TRBJ1-1	NA	CASYLRGLITEAFF	TGTGCCAGCTATCTCCGGGGGCTAATCACTGAAGCTTTCTTT
TRBV28	TRBD1	TRBJ1-5	NA	CATKRGPSNQPQHF	TGTGCCACTAAAAGGGGGCCTAGCAATCAGCCCCAGCATTTT
TRBV27	TRBD2	TRBJ2-3	NA	CASSTLNAGDGTDTQYF	TGTGCCAGCAGTACCCTTAATGCGGGAGACGGCACAGATACGCAGTATTTT
TRBV7-8	NA	TRBJ2-7	NA	CASSLGANVHEQYF	TGTGCCAGCAGCTTAGGGGCCAACGTCCACGAGCAGTACTTC
TRBV11-2	NA	TRBJ1-5	NA	CASSLGGRNQPQHF	TGTGCCAGCAGCTTAGGGGGCAGGAATCAGCCCCAGCATTTT
TRBV4-1	TRBD1	TRBJ1-4	once	CASSQRQGDEKLFF	TGCGCCAGCAGCCAGAGACAGGGAGATGAAAAACTGTTTTTT
TRBV11-2	NA	TRBJ2-1	NA	CASSLLGEQFF	TGTGCCAGCAGCTTGTTAGGAGAGCAGTTCTTC
TRBV7-9	TRBD2	TRBJ2-2	NA	CASSVLTSGSPGELFF	TGTGCCAGCAGCGTCCTGACTAGCGGGAGTCCCGGGGAGCTGTTTTTT
TRBV28	NA	TRBJ2-1	NA	CASSLEERDNGNEQFF	TGTGCCAGCAGTTTAGAGGAGCGAGACAATGGGAATGAGCAGTTCTTC
TRBV9	TRBD1	TRBJ1-3	NA	CASSPRGTDAGNTIYF	TGTGCCAGCAGCCCCCGAGGGACAGACGCTGGAAACACCATATATTTT
TRBV19	NA	TRBJ2-7	NA	CASSIGGHGGYEQYF	TGTGCCAGTAGTATCGGCGGGCATGGGGGGTACGAGCAGTACTTC
TRBV7-9	NA	TRBJ2-7	NA	CASSSRTVTYEQYF	TGTGCCAGCAGTTCGCGGACTGTCACCTACGAGCAGTACTTC
TRBV27	TRBD1	TRBJ2-2	NA	CASSLTLTGGYPGELFF	TGTGCCAGCAGTTTAACGTTGACAGGGGGCTATCCCGGGGAGCTGTTTTTT
TRBV7-9	NA	TRBJ2-1	NA	CASSSLQGAGGPYNEQFF	TGTGCCAGCAGCTCACTCCAGGGGGCGGGAGGGCCCTACAATGAGCAGTTCTTC
TRBV29-1	TRBD1	TRBJ2-7	NA	CSVTWDSPSFPIYEQYF	TGCAGCGTCACTTGGGACAGCCCATCGTTCCCCATCTACGAGCAGTACTTC
TRBV28	TRBD1	TRBJ2-7	NA	CASSPPTGFVEQYF	TGTGCCAGCAGTCCGCCGACAGGGTTTGTCGAGCAGTACTTC